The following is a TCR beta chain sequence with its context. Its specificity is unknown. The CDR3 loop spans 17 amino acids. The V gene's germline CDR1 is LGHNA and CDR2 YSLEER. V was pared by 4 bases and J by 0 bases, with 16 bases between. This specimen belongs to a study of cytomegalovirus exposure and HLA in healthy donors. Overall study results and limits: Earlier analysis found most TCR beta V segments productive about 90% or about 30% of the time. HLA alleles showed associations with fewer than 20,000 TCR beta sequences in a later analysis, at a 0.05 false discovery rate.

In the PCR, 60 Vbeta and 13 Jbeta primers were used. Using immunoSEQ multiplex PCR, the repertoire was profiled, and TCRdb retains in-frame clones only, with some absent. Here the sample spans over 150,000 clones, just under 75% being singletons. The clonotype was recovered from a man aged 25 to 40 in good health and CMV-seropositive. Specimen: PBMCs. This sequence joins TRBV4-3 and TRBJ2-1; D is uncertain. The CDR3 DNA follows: TGCGCCAGCAGCCTGGGCCCTCAAAGTGGCTCCTACAATGAGCAGTTCTTC. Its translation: CASSLGPQSGSYNEQFF.